This T cell receptor beta chain was identified in a study of Graves' ophthalmopathy and Graves' hyperthyroidism. Study-wide points: Ophthalmopathy progression predictions by the model showed approximately 79% specificity and approximately 70% sensitivity.

Diagnoses were established from clinical symptoms, serum thyroxine, TRAb, thyroid ultrasound and orbital computed tomography. This clonotype was detected many times. Its antigen is undetermined. The study amplified TCR beta CDR3 regions using RNA transcripts. First-round RT-PCR used HTBI primers; second-round multiplex PCR followed. One entry per CDR3 protein, called by TCRdb with MiXCR from the multiplex PCR reads. The sample records fewer than 400,000 distinct CDR3 sequences, around 19% being singletons. V shed 4 bases and J shed 6 bases, with 16 bases lying between them. CDR3 size: 14 residues. Germline CDR1 is SGHTA and CDR2 is FQGNSA.

This clonotype was obtained from a woman aged 18-29 years with Graves' ophthalmopathy. Specimen: peripheral blood. The chain combines TRBV7-2 with TRBJ2-7; no clear D. CDR3 nucleotides: TGTGCCAGCAGCTCGGTAGGTGGGGTTGCCGAGCAGTACTTC. This sequence encodes CASSSVGGVAEQYF.